The rows below give T cell receptor beta chains drawn from one sample of a study of beta chain features in type 1 diabetes. TCRdb keeps only in-frame clones here, not all; method: immunoSEQ multiplex PCR. The sample lists roughly 220,000 clones; roughly 17% were seen once. Sequencing was performed on naive CD4+ T cells from blood. These receptors all come from a young man with type 1 diabetes. Each CDR3 is given with its conserved first and last residue. Fields, in order: J gene, clone size, D gene, V gene, CDR3 protein, CDR3 DNA. A D gene is named only where the DNA matches it firmly. Rows give clone size only sometimes, using once, few, many, or a class for an expanded clone.

J: TRBJ1-3; size: few; D: -; V: TRBV9; CDR3: CASSVGTSRSGNTIYF; DNA: TGTGCCAGCAGCGTAGGGACTTCCCGCTCTGGAAACACCATATATTTT
J: TRBJ2-7; size: few; D: -; V: TRBV5-1; CDR3: CASSWGYEQYF; DNA: TGCGCCAGCAGCTGGGGATACGAGCAGTACTTC
J: TRBJ2-5; size: -; D: -; V: TRBV28; CDR3: CASISVSSVETQYF; DNA: TGTGCCAGCATTTCCGTGTCTAGCGTGGAGACCCAGTACTTC
J: TRBJ2-3; size: few; D: TRBD2; V: TRBV18; CDR3: CASSPPWEGTDTQYF; DNA: TGTGCCAGCTCACCACCCTGGGAGGGGACAGATACGCAGTATTTT
J: TRBJ2-7; size: -; D: TRBD2; V: TRBV25-1; CDR3: CASSEGTTLGEQYF; DNA: TGTGCCAGCAGTGAAGGGACTACTCTGGGCGAGCAGTACTTC
J: TRBJ2-1; size: -; D: -; V: TRBV7-2; CDR3: CASRLSGSYNEQFF; DNA: TGTGCCAGCAGGCTTAGCGGATCCTACAATGAGCAGTTCTTC
J: TRBJ2-1; size: -; D: TRBD1; V: TRBV6-6; CDR3: CASTAQGFSEQFF; DNA: TGTGCCAGCACCGCACAGGGGTTCAGTGAGCAGTTCTTC
J: TRBJ1-2; size: few; D: TRBD1; V: TRBV7-2; CDR3: CASSPDRGPRGYTF; DNA: TGTGCCAGCAGCCCGGACAGGGGGCCGCGCGGCTACACCTTC
J: TRBJ2-7; size: few; D: -; V: TRBV28; CDR3: CASSRTDFYEQYF; DNA: TGTGCCAGCAGTAGGACAGATTTCTACGAGCAGTACTTC
J: TRBJ1-1; size: -; D: -; V: TRBV7-2; CDR3: CASSLAQANTEAFF; DNA: TGTGCCAGCAGCTTAGCTCAGGCGAACACTGAAGCTTTCTTT
J: TRBJ2-1; size: few; D: -; V: TRBV25-1; CDR3: CASSELRGSSYNEQFF; DNA: TGTGCCAGCAGTGAATTACGAGGGAGCTCCTACAATGAGCAGTTCTTC
J: TRBJ2-4; size: -; D: TRBD1; V: TRBV15; CDR3: CATMDRDKNIQYF; DNA: TGTGCCACCATGGACAGGGACAAAAACATTCAGTACTTC
J: TRBJ2-7; size: few; D: TRBD2; V: TRBV6-5; CDR3: CASSYSSAGGYEQYF; DNA: TGTGCCAGCAGTTACTCGTCAGCGGGAGGCTACGAGCAGTACTTC
J: TRBJ2-1; size: few; D: -; V: TRBV6-1; CDR3: CASKSLDSNEQFF; DNA: TGTGCCAGCAAATCGTTGGACAGCAATGAGCAGTTCTTC
J: TRBJ2-7; size: -; D: -; V: TRBV7-2; CDR3: CASSLVGEQYF; DNA: TGTGCCAGCAGCTTAGTGGGCGAGCAGTACTTC
J: TRBJ2-1; size: few; D: -; V: TRBV29-1; CDR3: CSVVTSTRYNEQFF; DNA: TGCAGCGTTGTGACTTCCACCCGCTACAATGAGCAGTTCTTC
J: TRBJ1-1; size: few; D: -; V: TRBV20-1; CDR3: CSMETNTEAFF; DNA: TGCAGTATGGAGACGAACACTGAAGCTTTCTTT